A selection of T cell receptor beta chains follows, all from one sample in a study of CD8 T cells in Susac syndrome. TCRdb recomputed calls from the immunoSEQ multiplex PCR reads with MiXCR, one row per CDR3 protein. The profile shows about 130,000 distinct CDR3 sequences, about 96% of them singletons. Specimen: CD4+ T cells from PBMCs. The source of these receptors is a human donor in good health. The CDR3 runs from the conserved cysteine through the conserved F or W. D genes are given only for firm matches. Size is omitted from some rows. Given values are once, few, many or a class for expanded clones.

TRBJ2-3 | TRBV7-2 | - | TRBD1 | TGTGCCAGCAGCCGGCCGGGACAGGAATTAGATACGCAGTATTTT | CASSRPGQELDTQYF
TRBJ2-1 | TRBV4-2 | - | TRBD2 | TGTGCCAGCAGCCAAGCAGCAGGACTAGCAGGGGAGCAGTTCTTC | CASSQAAGLAGEQFF
TRBJ2-1 | TRBV6-5 | - | TRBD2 | TGTGCCAGCAGTAGGCTAGCGGGATACAATGAGCAGTTCTTC | CASSRLAGYNEQFF
TRBJ2-5 | TRBV12-3/TRBV12-4 | - | TRBD2 | TGTGCCAGCAGTTTAAGTAGCGGGGGTGGGCAAGAGACCCAGTACTTC | CASSLSSGGGQETQYF
TRBJ2-3 | TRBV7-2 | - | - | TGTGCCAGCAGCTCGGGACTCACCCCGGATACGCAGTATTTT | CASSSGLTPDTQYF
TRBJ1-5 | TRBV3-1 | - | - | TGTGCCAGCAGCCAAGGGGAAACAGGCAATCAGCCCCAGCATTTT | CASSQGETGNQPQHF
TRBJ1-1 | TRBV19 | - | TRBD1 | TGTGCCAGTAGTACTAGGACAGGGGCTGAAGCTTTCTTT | CASSTRTGAEAFF
TRBJ2-1 | TRBV2 | - | - | TGTGCCAGCAGTGTAGAGATTAGTGGTAACAATGAGCAGTTCTTC | CASSVEISGNNEQFF
TRBJ1-1 | TRBV19 | - | - | TGTGCCAGTACCGGACGACATGGAGCTTTCTTT | CASTGRHGAFF
TRBJ2-1 | TRBV10-3 | - | TRBD2 | TGTGCCATCAGCCGGGGAGGGCCAGGGAATGAGCAGTTCTTC | CAISRGGPGNEQFF
TRBJ2-3 | TRBV12-3/TRBV12-4 | once | - | TGTGCCAGTCGGGAGAAGCCCCTCACAGATACGCAGTATTTT | CASREKPLTDTQYF
TRBJ2-1 | TRBV7-9 | - | TRBD2 | TGTGCCAGCAGCACTAGCGGGATTGAAAACAATGAGCAGTTCTTC | CASSTSGIENNEQFF
TRBJ1-2 | TRBV28 | - | TRBD1 | TGTGCCAGCAGGATGGACAGGAGCTATGGCTACACCTTC | CASRMDRSYGYTF
TRBJ2-2 | TRBV24-1 | - | - | TGTGCCACCAGTGAAGTCAGGAACACCGGGGAGCTGTTTTTT | CATSEVRNTGELFF
TRBJ2-7 | TRBV12-3/TRBV12-4 | - | - | TGTGCCAGCAGTCCGACTAGTGGGTACGAGCAGTACTTC | CASSPTSGYEQYF
TRBJ2-7 | TRBV25-1 | once | TRBD2 | TGTGCCAGCAGTGATCTAGCGGGAGGGCCCGTGTACGAGCAGTACTTC | CASSDLAGGPVYEQYF
TRBJ2-7 | TRBV10-3 | - | TRBD2 | TGTGCCATCCGGGGGGGACTAGCAAACGAGCAGTACTTC | CAIRGGLANEQYF
TRBJ2-1 | TRBV24-1 | once | - | TGTGCCACCAGTGACCCCGGATCCTACAATGAGCAGTTCTTC | CATSDPGSYNEQFF
TRBJ2-1 | TRBV27 | - | - | TGTGCCAGCAGACCGGGAACCCATTACAATGAGCAGTTCTTC | CASRPGTHYNEQFF
TRBJ2-5 | TRBV20-1 | - | - | TGCAGTGTCGTCCCAGGCCAAGAGACCCAGTACTTC | CSVVPGQETQYF
TRBJ2-3 | TRBV12-3/TRBV12-4 | - | - | TGTGCCAGCAGTTTCGCACAGGCTCACACAGATACGCAGTATTTT | CASSFAQAHTDTQYF
TRBJ1-3 | TRBV5-1 | - | - | TGCGCCAGCAGCTTGGCCGCAGGACAGTTATCTGGAAACACCATATATTTT | CASSLAAGQLSGNTIYF
TRBJ2-7 | TRBV2 | - | - | TGTGCCAGCAGTGAAGAGCCGATCCGCTACGAGCAGTACTTC | CASSEEPIRYEQYF
TRBJ2-1 | TRBV12-3/TRBV12-4 | once | - | TGTGCCAGCAGTTTAGCGGTTGAGCAGTTCTTC | CASSLAVEQFF
TRBJ2-7 | TRBV20-1 | - | - | TGCAGTGCCCCCGGGACGCTGTACGAGCAGTACTTC | CSAPGTLYEQYF
TRBJ2-5 | TRBV28 | few | - | TGTGCCAGCAGTTTAGTGGAAGAGACCCAGTACTTC | CASSLVEETQYF
TRBJ1-2 | TRBV7-9 | - | TRBD1 | TGTGCCAGCAGCCAAGGGACAGTCTATGGCTACACCTTC | CASSQGTVYGYTF
TRBJ1-4 | TRBV3-1 | - | TRBD1 | TGTGCCAGCAGCCCCCTACAGGGGAGGAGACTGTTTTTT | CASSPLQGRRLFF
TRBJ2-5 | TRBV18 | once | - | TGTGCCAGCTCAACCCTGGACAGTACGGAGACCCAGTACTTC | CASSTLDSTETQYF
TRBJ2-2 | TRBV7-2 | - | - | TGTGCCAGCAGCTTACAACTGGGAACCACCGGGGAGCTGTTTTTT | CASSLQLGTTGELFF
TRBJ2-6 | TRBV15 | - | - | TGTGCCACCAGCAGAGAAGGGGCTACATTCTCTGGGGCCAACGTCCTGACTTTC | CATSREGATFSGANVLTF
TRBJ1-2 | TRBV28 | once | - | TGTGCCACCACGGGAGGGTTGGATGGCTACACCTTC | CATTGGLDGYTF
TRBJ1-1 | TRBV20-1 | - | - | TGCAGTGCTAGACGCGGGCATCTACCCCCTGAAGCTTTCTTT | CSARRGHLPPEAFF
TRBJ2-2 | TRBV7-2 | - | - | TGTGCCAGCAAAGGGAGGACCGGCGGGACCGGGGAGCTGTTTTTT | CASKGRTGGTGELFF
TRBJ2-5 | TRBV29-1 | - | - | TGCAGCGTTATGGGGACAAGTCAAGAGACCCAGTACTTC | CSVMGTSQETQYF
TRBJ1-2 | TRBV29-1 | - | - | TGCAGCGTTGATTTGGGTGATTCTAACTATGGCTACACCTTC | CSVDLGDSNYGYTF
TRBJ2-3 | TRBV7-9 | - | TRBD2 | TGTGCCAGCAGCCGTCGAGCGGGAGTGTTCACAGATACGCAGTATTTT | CASSRRAGVFTDTQYF
TRBJ2-7 | TRBV29-1 | - | TRBD2 | TGCAGCGTTGACAAATCGGGACTAGCACACGAGCAGTACTTC | CSVDKSGLAHEQYF
TRBJ2-1 | TRBV27 | - | TRBD1 | TGTGCCAGCAGTCGAGGGGGCGCATCCTACAATGAGCAGTTCTTC | CASSRGGASYNEQFF
TRBJ2-1 | TRBV19 | - | TRBD1 | TGTGCCAGTAGTATAGATACAGGGGCCTACAATGAGCAGTTCTTC | CASSIDTGAYNEQFF
TRBJ2-1 | TRBV20-1 | - | - | TGCAGTGCTAGAGATAGTGGCGGGATCGGCTACAATGAGCAGTTCTTC | CSARDSGGIGYNEQFF
TRBJ2-7 | TRBV18 | - | - | TGTGCCAGCTCACCTTCGACAGGCTCCTACGAGCAGTACTTC | CASSPSTGSYEQYF
TRBJ2-3 | TRBV7-2 | - | - | TGTGCCAGCAGCCTGGACCATCGTACGCAGTATTTT | CASSLDHRTQYF
TRBJ1-4 | TRBV12-3/TRBV12-4 | - | TRBD1 | TGTGCCAGCGGGGCCGGGACAGGGTATGAAAAACTGTTTTTT | CASGAGTGYEKLFF
TRBJ2-1 | TRBV11-2 | once | - | TGTGCCAGCGGACTACACAATGAGCAGTTCTTC | CASGLHNEQFF
TRBJ2-5 | TRBV29-1 | - | - | TGCAGCGTTGATCCAGGCGGAGAGACCCAGTACTTC | CSVDPGGETQYF
TRBJ1-1 | TRBV5-1 | - | - | TGCGCCAGCAGCGCGGACAGGAACACTGAAGCTTTCTTT | CASSADRNTEAFF
TRBJ2-7 | TRBV7-9 | - | TRBD2 | TGTGCCAGCAGCTTAGATCTAGCGGGAGATGAGCAGTACTTC | CASSLDLAGDEQYF
TRBJ1-5 | TRBV3-1 | once | - | TGTGCCAGCAGCCAAGGTCAAGGGAGCAATCAGCCCCAGCATTTT | CASSQGQGSNQPQHF
TRBJ1-1 | TRBV15 | - | TRBD1 | TGTGCCACCAGCAGGGGCGACAGGGACACTGAAGCTTTCTTT | CATSRGDRDTEAFF
TRBJ2-7 | TRBV24-1 | - | - | TGTGCCACCAGTACCTCGGGACCCGAGCAGTACTTC | CATSTSGPEQYF
TRBJ2-1 | TRBV29-1 | - | TRBD1 | TGCAGCGTTGGAAGGGACAGCTCCTACAATGAGCAGTTCTTC | CSVGRDSSYNEQFF
TRBJ2-1 | TRBV15 | once | TRBD2 | TGTGCCACCAGCGGACTAGCGGCCTACAATGAGCAGTTCTTC | CATSGLAAYNEQFF
TRBJ2-7 | TRBV7-2 | - | - | TGTGCCAGCAGTCGCCTCTACGAGCAGTACTTC | CASSRLYEQYF
TRBJ1-1 | TRBV6-5 | - | - | TGTGCCAGCAGTTACTCGACACCGCGCAACACTGAAGCTTTCTTT | CASSYSTPRNTEAFF
TRBJ1-1 | TRBV27 | - | - | TGTGCCAGCAGTTTAAGGCTCGCTCCCTCCTTAGCTTTCTTT | CASSLRLAPSLAFF
TRBJ2-7 | TRBV2 | - | TRBD1 | TGTGCCAGCAGATCTTTGGGGACAGGCTCCTACGAGCAGTACTTC | CASRSLGTGSYEQYF
TRBJ2-3 | TRBV3-1 | - | - | TGTGCCAGCAGCCAAGGGGGAGCCCGGGGTACGCAGTATTTT | CASSQGGARGTQYF
TRBJ2-7 | TRBV5-1 | - | TRBD2 | TGCGCCAGCAGCTTGGCTGCGGGGACTAGCGGAACCTACGAGCAGTACTTC | CASSLAAGTSGTYEQYF
TRBJ1-1 | TRBV25-1 | - | TRBD1 | TGTGCCAGCAGCCTGACAGGGTATTTCACTGAAGCTTTCTTT | CASSLTGYFTEAFF